These T cell receptor beta chains were read from a single sample in a study of cytomegalovirus exposure and HLA in healthy donors. The data were produced by immunoSEQ multiplex PCR, yet TCRdb's version contains in-frame clones alone and is incomplete. Here the sample spans 150,000 to 200,000 clones, approximately 78% being singletons. Sequenced input: PBMCs. These TCRs come from a woman aged 35 to 49 in good health and CMV-seronegative. Both conserved end residues are part of each CDR3. A D gene is named only where the DNA matches it firmly. Size values are once, few and many counts, or a class for expanded clones, and some rows have none.

V gene	D gene	J gene	clone size	CDR3 protein	CDR3 DNA
TRBV7-9	NA	TRBJ1-1	NA	CASSLARGRRRDTEAFF	TGTGCCAGCAGCTTAGCGCGCGGCCGAAGGAGGGACACTGAAGCTTTCTTT
TRBV29-1	NA	TRBJ1-1	NA	CSVGTGGAFF	TGCAGCGTTGGGACCGGAGGGGCTTTCTTT
TRBV7-2	NA	TRBJ2-7	NA	CASSLVGGDYEQYF	TGTGCCAGCAGCTTAGTCGGGGGTGACTACGAGCAGTACTTC
TRBV29-1	TRBD1	TRBJ2-7	once	CSVLPQGVVDEQYF	TGCAGCGTTTTGCCCCAGGGGGTTGTGGACGAGCAGTACTTC
TRBV21-1	NA	TRBJ1-1	NA	CASSNRRGCSNTEAFF	TGTGCCAGCAGCAATCGCAGGGGGTGCTCGAACACTGAAGCTTTCTTT
TRBV7-9	TRBD2	TRBJ2-2	NA	CASSSWGGRVAGELFF	TGTGCCAGCAGCTCCTGGGGGGGGAGAGTAGCCGGGGAGCTGTTTTTT
TRBV7-9	NA	TRBJ1-1	few	CASSFQVMNTEAFF	TGTGCCAGCAGCTTTCAGGTTATGAACACTGAAGCTTTCTTT
TRBV28	TRBD1	TRBJ1-6	NA	CASSPDREHSPLHF	TGTGCCAGCAGCCCCGACAGGGAACATTCACCCCTCCACTTT
TRBV2	NA	TRBJ1-1	once	CASSEERGTEAFF	TGTGCCAGCAGTGAGGAGAGAGGGACTGAAGCTTTCTTT
TRBV2	TRBD2	TRBJ2-1	NA	CASRRLAKNEQFF	TGTGCCAGCAGACGACTAGCCAAGAATGAGCAGTTCTTC
TRBV4-1	NA	TRBJ2-7	NA	CASSQTPGQPGEQYF	TGCGCCAGCAGCCAAACTCCAGGGCAGCCGGGCGAGCAGTACTTC
TRBV5-1	TRBD1	TRBJ2-1	NA	CASSKQGANYNEQFF	TGCGCCAGCAGCAAACAGGGGGCAAACTACAATGAGCAGTTCTTC
TRBV6-6	NA	TRBJ1-1	NA	CASRAGRLNTEAFF	TGTGCCAGCAGGGCGGGCCGACTGAACACTGAAGCTTTCTTT
TRBV7-6	TRBD1	TRBJ1-6	once	CASSYNDRGRNSPLHF	TGTGCCAGCAGCTACAATGACAGGGGGAGGAATTCACCCCTCCACTTT
TRBV6-5	NA	TRBJ1-3	NA	CASRRGAGGNTIYF	TGTGCCAGCCGCCGGGGGGCGGGTGGAAACACCATATATTTT
TRBV5-5	TRBD1	TRBJ1-6	NA	CASSWGSGQNSPLHF	TGTGCCAGCAGCTGGGGCTCGGGACAGAATTCACCCCTCCACTTT
TRBV7-2	NA	TRBJ1-2	NA	CASSRQGPVTF	TGTGCCAGCAGCAGGCAGGGCCCCGTCACCTTC
TRBV11-3	NA	TRBJ2-6	NA	CASSSYSGANVLTF	TGTGCCAGCAGTTCGTACTCTGGGGCCAACGTCCTGACTTTC
TRBV4-1	TRBD1	TRBJ1-4	NA	CASSQDMNRGGEKLFF	TGCGCCAGCAGCCAAGATATGAACAGGGGGGGTGAAAAACTGTTTTTT
TRBV5-1	TRBD1	TRBJ1-6	NA	CASSLNPGQPNSPLHF	TGCGCCAGCAGCTTGAACCCGGGACAGCCTAATTCACCCCTCCACTTT
TRBV2	TRBD2	TRBJ2-3	NA	CATSSGGRADTQYF	TGTGCCACATCTAGCGGGGGCCGGGCAGATACGCAGTATTTT
TRBV9	TRBD2	TRBJ2-5	once	CASSVGSGGTQYF	TGTGCCAGCAGCGTAGGTAGCGGGGGAACCCAGTACTTC
TRBV6-5	NA	TRBJ2-5	NA	CASSYSSTRPQETQYF	TGTGCCAGCAGTTACTCTTCCACCAGGCCTCAAGAGACCCAGTACTTC
TRBV19	TRBD1	TRBJ2-5	once	CASRDSGQGLQETQYF	TGTGCCAGTAGAGATTCGGGACAGGGTTTACAAGAGACCCAGTACTTC
TRBV6-5	NA	TRBJ1-2	NA	CASSRNQGGFGGYTF	TGTGCCAGCAGTCGAAACCAGGGCGGATTCGGTGGCTACACCTTC
TRBV13	NA	TRBJ1-1	NA	CASSRLAGAAMNTEAFF	TGTGCCAGCAGCCGACTTGCAGGGGCGGCCATGAACACTGAAGCTTTCTTT
TRBV10-3	TRBD2	TRBJ2-1	NA	CAISEQGLATYNEQFF	TGTGCCATCAGTGAGCAAGGACTAGCGACCTACAATGAGCAGTTCTTC
TRBV18	NA	TRBJ2-1	once	CASSPDRDYEQFF	TGTGCCAGCTCACCTGACAGGGACTATGAGCAGTTCTTC
TRBV7-8	NA	TRBJ2-1	NA	CASSWGSSSYNEQFF	TGTGCCAGCAGCTGGGGCTCGAGCTCCTACAATGAGCAGTTCTTC
TRBV5-4	NA	TRBJ2-5	NA	CASSLGGSETQYF	TGTGCCAGCAGCTTAGGGGGTTCGGAGACCCAGTACTTC
TRBV27	NA	TRBJ1-5	NA	CASSSLGAGQPQHF	TGTGCCAGCAGCTCCTTGGGGGCGGGTCAGCCCCAGCATTTT
TRBV6-5	TRBD2	TRBJ2-1	NA	CATWDYRNEQFF	TGTGCCACCTGGGACTATAGAAATGAGCAGTTCTTC
TRBV18	TRBD2	TRBJ2-6	few	CASSPKGRGSGANVLTF	TGTGCCAGCTCACCAAAGGGGAGGGGCTCTGGGGCCAACGTCCTGACTTTC
TRBV4-1	NA	TRBJ2-2	NA	CASSHPGRGGELFF	TGCGCCAGCAGCCATCCCGGACGGGGCGGGGAGCTGTTTTTT
TRBV10-3	NA	TRBJ2-1	NA	CAITPGDAFSYNEQFF	TGTGCCATCACCCCAGGGGACGCTTTTTCCTACAATGAGCAGTTCTTC
TRBV7-2	TRBD1	TRBJ2-1	NA	CASSTRRQGRGDEQFF	TGTGCCAGCAGCACCCGAAGACAGGGGCGGGGTGATGAGCAGTTCTTC
TRBV5-4	TRBD2	TRBJ2-5	NA	CASSLSGGAGETQYF	TGTGCCAGCAGCCTTAGCGGGGGGGCGGGAGAGACCCAGTACTTC
TRBV7-9	TRBD1	TRBJ2-1	NA	CASRGTGTYNEQFF	TGTGCCAGCAGAGGGACAGGGACCTACAATGAGCAGTTCTTC
TRBV2	NA	TRBJ1-1	NA	CASRRRGQSGAEAFF	TGTGCCAGCAGGCGAAGAGGACAGTCGGGCGCTGAAGCTTTCTTT
TRBV6-1	TRBD1	TRBJ2-7	NA	CGVGDRMRAYEQYF	TGTGGGGTAGGGGACAGGATGAGGGCCTACGAGCAGTACTTC
TRBV5-5	TRBD1	TRBJ2-7	few	CASSPPDRAYEQYF	TGTGCCAGCAGCCCTCCCGACAGGGCCTACGAGCAGTACTTC
TRBV15	TRBD1	TRBJ1-5	NA	CATSRGRDRNQPQHF	TGTGCCACCAGCAGAGGCAGGGACAGAAATCAGCCCCAGCATTTT
TRBV6-5	TRBD1	TRBJ2-1	NA	CASSPDRGKANEQFF	TGTGCCAGCAGTCCGGACAGGGGGAAGGCTAATGAGCAGTTCTTC
TRBV28	NA	TRBJ1-5	NA	CASTSWGQVYQPQHF	TGTGCCAGCACCTCATGGGGACAAGTTTATCAGCCCCAGCATTTT
TRBV11-2	NA	TRBJ2-5	NA	CASSLQGNGETQYF	TGTGCCAGCAGTTTGCAGGGTAACGGAGAGACCCAGTACTTC
TRBV5-1	TRBD1	TRBJ1-2	NA	CASSLWTGYGYTF	TGCGCCAGCAGCTTGTGGACAGGGTATGGCTACACCTTC
TRBV5-1	NA	TRBJ2-2	NA	CASSFGGELFF	TGCGCCAGCAGCTTCGGCGGGGAGCTGTTTTTT
TRBV27	TRBD1	TRBJ2-6	once	CASSARTGGYRANVLTF	TGTGCCAGCTCCGCCCGGACAGGGGGCTATCGGGCCAACGTCCTGACTTTC
TRBV7-8	NA	TRBJ2-7	NA	CASSLPGDYEQYF	TGTGCCAGCAGCTTACCAGGGGACTACGAGCAGTACTTC
TRBV7-6	NA	TRBJ2-7	NA	CASSLVGTMGGANEQYF	TGTGCCAGCAGCTTAGTAGGGACCATGGGGGGGGCTAACGAGCAGTACTTC
TRBV29-1	TRBD1	TRBJ1-1	NA	CSVEVQGSRTEAFF	TGCAGCGTTGAGGTACAGGGGTCGAGAACTGAAGCTTTCTTT